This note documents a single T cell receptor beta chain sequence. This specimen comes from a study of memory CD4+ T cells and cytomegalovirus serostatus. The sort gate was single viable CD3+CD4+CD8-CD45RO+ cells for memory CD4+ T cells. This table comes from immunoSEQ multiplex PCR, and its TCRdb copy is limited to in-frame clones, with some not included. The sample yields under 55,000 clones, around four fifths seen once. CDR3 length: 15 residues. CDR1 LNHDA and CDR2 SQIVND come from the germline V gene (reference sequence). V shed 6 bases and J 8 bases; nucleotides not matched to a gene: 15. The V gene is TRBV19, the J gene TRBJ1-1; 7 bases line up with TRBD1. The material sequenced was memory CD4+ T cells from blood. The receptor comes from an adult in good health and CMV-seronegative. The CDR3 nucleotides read TGTGCCAGTAGCCCGAGGACAGGCCAATTAAGGGAAGCTTTCTTT. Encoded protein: CASSPRTGQLREAFF.